This entry lists 16 T cell receptor beta chains sequenced from one sample in a study of blood T cells in healthy people across ages. Combining a sample-barcoded 5' primer with a J-beta primer mix, a second PCR ran for roughly 7 to 12 cycles. TCRdb processed the 5' RACE reads anew with MiXCR; each CDR3 protein has one entry. This table has about 1.6 million distinct CDR3 sequences, about 31% appearing once. The sample was blood. These receptors were obtained from a woman aged 25 to 45 in good health.

This clonotype occurred many times. The gene calls are TRBV20-1 and TRBJ2-7, with D perhaps matching TRBD2 (5 bases). Deletions cut 2 bases from V and 0 bases from J, with 8 bases between. The CDR3 sequence is 13 residues long. From germline, CDR1 is DFQATT and CDR2 SNEGSKA (reference sequence). The CDR3 DNA is TGCAGTGCTAGATGGAGGAGCTCCTACGAGCAGTACTTC. Amino acids: CSARWRSSYEQYF.

This clonotype was detected only a few times. This chain links TRBV20-1 with TRBJ2-3, with TRBD1 identical over 12 bases. The CDR3 is 14 amino acids. V trimming: 4 bases; J trimming: 5 bases; junction bases outside the gene matches: 4. Germline CDR1 is DFQATT and CDR2 is SNEGSKA (reference sequence). CDR3 in DNA: TGCAGTGCTAAATGGGACAGGGGGCTAGATACGCAGTATTTT. This encodes CSAKWDRGLDTQYF.

The CDR3 region is CASSFEFYGYTF. CDR3 coding DNA: TGTGCCAGCAGCTTCGAATTCTATGGCTACACCTTC. V and J are TRBV7-9 and TRBJ1-2; D gene uncertain. Trimming stripped 3 bases from V and 4 bases from J, with 6 bases between. Per the germline V gene, CDR1 is SEHNR and CDR2 is FQNEAQ (reference sequence). This CDR3 has 12 amino acids.

This sequence joins TRBV20-1 and TRBJ2-5; 13 bases fit TRBD2. Trimming at V came to 2 bases and at J to 3 bases, leaving 6 bases not matched to a gene. This CDR3 has 16 amino acids. Germline CDR1 is DFQATT and CDR2 is SNEGSKA (reference sequence). CDR3 in amino acids: CSARNPGTSGKETQYF. CDR3 nucleotide sequence: TGCAGTGCTAGAAACCCCGGGACTAGCGGGAAAGAGACCCAGTACTTC.

This clonotype appeared a few times. The V call is TRBV4-1, the J call TRBJ2-3; no clear D. CDR1 is MGHRA, CDR2 YSYEKL, per germline. This CDR3 is built from 18 residues. V was shortened by 5 bases and J by 3 bases, with 24 bases between the two germline ends. In nucleotides, the CDR3 is TGCGCCAGCAGCGCTGGACCTCTTGAATTGATCCGAACAGATACGCAGTATTTT. Its protein product is CASSAGPLELIRTDTQYF.

This clonotype was recorded a few times. The CDR3 coding sequence is TGTGCCAGCAGCTGGGGACAGGGGGCTAACGGGGAGCTGTTTTTT. Its translation: CASSWGQGANGELFF. This chain connects TRBV27 to TRBJ2-2; TRBD1 matches at 12 bases. The CDR3 loop spans 15 amino acids. The V gene end was trimmed by 6 bases and the J gene end by 7 bases; junction bases not matched to a gene: 6. Germline-derived CDR1 and CDR2 are MNHEY and SMNVEV (reference sequence).

This clonotype was picked up a small number of times. The J gene is TRBJ1-2, the V gene TRBV7-9, with D tentatively TRBD1 (6 bases). V was clipped by 6 bases and J by 5 bases, with 10 bases between them. Germline loops: CDR1 SEHNR, CDR2 FQNEAQ (reference sequence). The CDR3 runs 12 residues. CDR3 nucleotides: TGTGCCAGCAGGCCAGGGGAATATGGCTACACCTTC. This sequence encodes CASRPGEYGYTF.

In its sample, this clonotype was seen a few times. The J gene is TRBJ1-6, the V gene TRBV20-1; 7 bases are shared with TRBD1. Germline V gene sequence: CDR1 DFQATT, CDR2 SNEGSKA (reference sequence). CDR3 size: 14 residues. V lost 5 bases and J lost 10; bases outside the gene matches: 11. CDR3 protein: CSAALDRVDSPLHF. CDR3 sequence (DNA): TGCAGTGCTGCCCTAGACAGGGTAGACTCACCCCTCCACTTT.

The CDR3 protein is CASSLASDCEQYF. The CDR3 coding sequence is TGTGCCAGCAGCTTAGCCTCGGACTGCGAGCAGTACTTC. The chain has TRBV7-9 and TRBJ2-7; possible D gene TRBD2, 5 bases. The CDR3 consists of 13 residues. With 0 bases removed from V and 6 bases from J, the gap between germline ends came to 9 bases. From germline, CDR1 is SEHNR and CDR2 FQNEAQ (reference sequence).

The chain uses TRBV20-1 and TRBJ2-5; TRBD2 aligns across 11 bases. The J call could be wrong; TRBJ2-7 is a better fit for the DNA end. Germline V gene sequence: CDR1 DFQATT, CDR2 SNEGSKA (reference sequence). The CDR3 has 15 amino acids. In nucleotides, the CDR3 is TGCAGTGCTAGAGGACTAGCGGGATCATCGTACGAGCAGTACTTC. Protein product: CSARGLAGSSYEQYF.

V is TRBV6-1 and J is TRBJ2-7; D may be TRBD1 or TRBD2 (5 bases each). This CDR3 comprises 15 residues. Trimming left V 7 bases short and J 3 bases short, with 19 bases between. CDR1 is MNHNS and CDR2 is SASEGT in the germline V gene. CDR3 bases: TGTGCCAGCACCCCGGGAAGTAGGGGCCACTACGAGCAGTACTTC. Protein: CASTPGSRGHYEQYF.

The chain couples TRBV4-2 to TRBJ2-7, with D tentatively TRBD2 (6 bases). Trimming cost V 0 bases and J 5 bases, with 14 bases left between them. Germline V CDR1 and CDR2: LGHNA, YNFKEQ. The length of the CDR3 is 15 residues. CDR3 region: CASSQDRAGPNEQYF. In DNA, the CDR3 is TGTGCCAGCAGCCAAGATAGAGCGGGTCCCAACGAGCAGTACTTC.

V gene TRBV20-1 combines with J gene TRBJ2-3; D not certain. Germline V gives CDR1 DFQATT, CDR2 SNEGSKA (reference sequence). V was cut by 6 bases and J by 2 bases, with 12 bases left in between. CDR3 length: 13 amino acids. The CDR3 loop is CSATAENTDTQYF. DNA of the CDR3: TGCAGTGCCACGGCGGAGAACACAGATACGCAGTATTTT.

This chain joins TRBV6-5 and TRBJ2-1; D perhaps matches TRBD2 (5 bases). The CDR3 sequence is 16 residues long. The V end was cut by 2 bases, the J end by 4 bases, with 15 bases between. Germline CDR1 is MNHEY and CDR2 is SVGAGI. The chain's CDR3 is CASSYGRTLNYNEQFF. CDR3 DNA sequence: TGTGCCAGCAGTTACGGCCGGACTCTGAATTACAATGAGCAGTTCTTC.

This clonotype was recorded only once. The J gene is TRBJ2-7, the V gene TRBV30; TRBD1 aligns across 8 bases. CDR1 GTSNPN and CDR2 SVGIG come from the germline V gene (reference sequence). CDR3 length: 15 residues. J lost 6 bases, V lost 0 bases, and 10 bases had no gene match. The CDR3 bases are TGTGCCTGGAGTGTTACCGGGACAGGTCTTGTCGAGCAGTACTTC. It yields the protein CAWSVTGTGLVEQYF.

In regard to this clonotype: Being one base from a much bigger clone, this may be a read error. The rearrangement links TRBV29-1 to TRBJ2-1; TRBD2 agrees at 7 bases. Germline-derived CDR1 and CDR2 are SQVTM and ANQGSEA. The CDR3 consists of 14 residues. The CDR3 sequence is CNVGWRERYNEQFF. The CDR3 nucleotides read TGCAACGTCGGGTGGCGGGAGCGGTACAATGAGCAGTTCTTC.